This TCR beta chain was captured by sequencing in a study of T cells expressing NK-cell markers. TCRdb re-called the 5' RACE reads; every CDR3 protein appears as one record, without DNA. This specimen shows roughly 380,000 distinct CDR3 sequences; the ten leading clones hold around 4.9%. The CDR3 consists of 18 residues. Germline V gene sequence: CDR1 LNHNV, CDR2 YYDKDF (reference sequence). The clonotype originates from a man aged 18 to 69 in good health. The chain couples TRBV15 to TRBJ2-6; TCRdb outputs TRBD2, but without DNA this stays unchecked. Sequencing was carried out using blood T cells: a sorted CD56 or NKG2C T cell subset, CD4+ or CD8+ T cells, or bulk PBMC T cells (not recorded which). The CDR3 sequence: CATSRDGGGRSGANVLTF.